A single T cell receptor (beta chain) is shown here with its context. Antigen specificity is unknown. The treatment denotes: oral pan-JAK inhibitor, 5-10 mg twice daily. CD4+ and CD8+ T cells were sorted from PBMCs. This specimen comes from a study of CD8+ T cells in alopecia areata. For the study at large: The drug, oral tofacitinib, was given to treated patients at 5 to 10 mg twice daily. The tofacitinib course ran for 6 to 18 months and was followed by 6 months off drug.

J lost 6 bases, V lost 2 bases, and 5 bases had no gene match. The CDR3 consists of 14 residues. CDR1 and CDR2 from the germline V gene are GTSNPN and SVGIG (reference sequence). Study-wide findings and caveats: Sequencing of scalp samples also includes resident alphabeta T cells from normal skin.

RNA was isolated and reverse transcribed to cDNA, the sequencing template. The repertoire was sequenced with immunoSEQ multiplex PCR; TCRdb's copy has only in-frame clones and lacks some. The data contain 150,000 to 200,000 clones, less than 70% of them singletons. This clonotype was sampled from a human donor with alopecia areata. The V call is TRBV30, the J call TRBJ1-5, with 9 nucleotides matching TRBD1. This sample comprised CD4+ T cells sorted from blood, obtained at approximately week 50, from a patient treated with tofacitinib. As DNA, the CDR3 is TGTGCCTGGAGTCCGGGACAGGGAGGTCAGCCCCAGCATTTT. Its protein is CAWSPGQGGQPQHF.